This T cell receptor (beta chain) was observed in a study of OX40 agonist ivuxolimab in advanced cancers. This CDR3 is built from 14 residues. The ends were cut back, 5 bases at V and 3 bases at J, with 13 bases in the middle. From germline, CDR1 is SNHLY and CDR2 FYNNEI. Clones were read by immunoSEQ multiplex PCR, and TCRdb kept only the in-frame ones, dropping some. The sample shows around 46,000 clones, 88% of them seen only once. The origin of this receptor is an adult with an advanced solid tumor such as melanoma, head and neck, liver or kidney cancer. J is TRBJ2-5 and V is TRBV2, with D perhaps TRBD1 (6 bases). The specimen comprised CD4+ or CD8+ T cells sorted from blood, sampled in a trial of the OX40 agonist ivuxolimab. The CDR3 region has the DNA TGTGCCAGCAGTTTACAGGGTGGGGAAGAGACCCAGTACTTC. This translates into CASSLQGGEETQYF. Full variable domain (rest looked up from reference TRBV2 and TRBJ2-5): EPEVTQTPSHQVTQMGQEVILRCVPISNHLYFYWYRQILGQKVEFLVSFYNNEISEKSEIFDDQFSVERPDGSNFTLKIRSTKLEDSAMYFCASSLQGGEETQYFGPGTRLLVL.